The clone carrying this T cell receptor beta chain has just one count. Distinct nucleotide sequences in the sample also encode this CDR3. As handled by the study authors: Nucleated cell number was recorded as an estimate derived from reference gene primer amplification. TCRdb's table, derived via immunoSEQ multiplex PCR, lists solely in-frame clones and lacks some. The V and J calls and the clone size are those of that table, but D and trimming were determined from the DNA. This sample carries 190,000 or so clones, about 85% of them seen once, and the ten largest clones take 18%. This record comes from a study of blood T cell repertoires in COVID-19. Trimming cost V 3 bases and J 7 bases, with 4 bases left between them. Germline V gives CDR1 SGHDN, CDR2 FVKESK. The CDR3 covers 12 residues.

J is TRBJ1-6 and V is TRBV14; D unclear. This clonotype was sampled from a man between 40 and 49 years old who had recovered from COVID-19. Sequenced: PBMCs or T cells enriched from blood (not recorded which). CDR3 sequence: CASSQANSPLHF. The CDR3 nucleotides read TGTGCCAGCAGCCAGGCCAATTCACCCCTCCACTTT.